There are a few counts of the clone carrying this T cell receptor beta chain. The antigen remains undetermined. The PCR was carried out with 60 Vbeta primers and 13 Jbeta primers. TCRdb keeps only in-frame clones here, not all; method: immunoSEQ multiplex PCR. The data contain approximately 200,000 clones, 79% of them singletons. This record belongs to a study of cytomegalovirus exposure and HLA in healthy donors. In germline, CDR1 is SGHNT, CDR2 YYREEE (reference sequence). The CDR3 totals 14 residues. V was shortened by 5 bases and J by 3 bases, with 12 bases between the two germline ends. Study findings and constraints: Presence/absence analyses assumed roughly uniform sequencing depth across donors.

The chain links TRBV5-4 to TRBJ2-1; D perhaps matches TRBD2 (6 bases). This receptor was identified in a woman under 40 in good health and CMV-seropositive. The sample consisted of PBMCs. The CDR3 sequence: CASREGPVYNEQFF. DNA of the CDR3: TGTGCCAGCAGGGAGGGCCCGGTCTACAATGAGCAGTTCTTC. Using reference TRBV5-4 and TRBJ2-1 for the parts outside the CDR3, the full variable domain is ETGVTQSPTHLIKTRGQQVTLRCSSQSGHNTVSWYQQALGQGPQFIFQYYREEENGRGNFPPRFSGLQFPNYSSELNVNALELDDSALYLCASREGPVYNEQFFGPGTRLTVL.